This T cell receptor beta chain appears in the sequencing data of a study of OX40 agonist ivuxolimab in advanced cancers. The wider study: Earlier anti-PD-1, anti-PD-L1 or anti-CTLA-4 therapy was permitted; around 40% had received some.

Study-wide findings and caveats: CD8+ T cells averaged more expanded clones than CD4+. Still undetermined is the antigen specificity of the expanded peripheral T cells.

With regard to this clone: Its target is unknown.

Germline V gene data show CDR1 as SEHNR and CDR2 as FQNEAQ (reference sequence). J gave up 8 bases and V 5 bases, and 7 bases lay outside the gene matches. The CDR3 is 14 residues long. The data were produced by immunoSEQ multiplex PCR, yet TCRdb's version contains in-frame clones alone and is incomplete. Of about 63,000 clones listed, around 88% are singletons. Specimen: CD4+ or CD8+ T cells sorted from blood, collected in a trial of the OX40 agonist ivuxolimab. The TCR was taken from an adult with an advanced solid tumor such as melanoma, head and neck, liver or kidney cancer. The chain is built from TRBV7-9 and TRBJ1-4; 8 bases are shared with TRBD1. CDR3 residues: CASSTQGAREKLFF. CDR3 in DNA: TGTGCCAGCAGCACGCAGGGGGCGCGGGAAAAACTGTTTTTT.